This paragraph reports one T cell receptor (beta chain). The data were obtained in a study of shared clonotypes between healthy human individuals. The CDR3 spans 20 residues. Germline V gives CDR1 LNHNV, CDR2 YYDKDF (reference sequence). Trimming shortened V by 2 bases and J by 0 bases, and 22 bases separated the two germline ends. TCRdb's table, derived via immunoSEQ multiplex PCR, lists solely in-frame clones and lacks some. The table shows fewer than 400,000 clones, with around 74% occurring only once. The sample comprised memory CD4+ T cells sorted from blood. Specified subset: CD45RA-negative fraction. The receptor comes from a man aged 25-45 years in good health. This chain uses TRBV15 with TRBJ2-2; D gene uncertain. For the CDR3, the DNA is TGTGCCACCAGCAGATCCTACTCCCCCATGGGCTCCTCGAACACCGGGGAGCTGTTTTTT. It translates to CATSRSYSPMGSSNTGELFF.